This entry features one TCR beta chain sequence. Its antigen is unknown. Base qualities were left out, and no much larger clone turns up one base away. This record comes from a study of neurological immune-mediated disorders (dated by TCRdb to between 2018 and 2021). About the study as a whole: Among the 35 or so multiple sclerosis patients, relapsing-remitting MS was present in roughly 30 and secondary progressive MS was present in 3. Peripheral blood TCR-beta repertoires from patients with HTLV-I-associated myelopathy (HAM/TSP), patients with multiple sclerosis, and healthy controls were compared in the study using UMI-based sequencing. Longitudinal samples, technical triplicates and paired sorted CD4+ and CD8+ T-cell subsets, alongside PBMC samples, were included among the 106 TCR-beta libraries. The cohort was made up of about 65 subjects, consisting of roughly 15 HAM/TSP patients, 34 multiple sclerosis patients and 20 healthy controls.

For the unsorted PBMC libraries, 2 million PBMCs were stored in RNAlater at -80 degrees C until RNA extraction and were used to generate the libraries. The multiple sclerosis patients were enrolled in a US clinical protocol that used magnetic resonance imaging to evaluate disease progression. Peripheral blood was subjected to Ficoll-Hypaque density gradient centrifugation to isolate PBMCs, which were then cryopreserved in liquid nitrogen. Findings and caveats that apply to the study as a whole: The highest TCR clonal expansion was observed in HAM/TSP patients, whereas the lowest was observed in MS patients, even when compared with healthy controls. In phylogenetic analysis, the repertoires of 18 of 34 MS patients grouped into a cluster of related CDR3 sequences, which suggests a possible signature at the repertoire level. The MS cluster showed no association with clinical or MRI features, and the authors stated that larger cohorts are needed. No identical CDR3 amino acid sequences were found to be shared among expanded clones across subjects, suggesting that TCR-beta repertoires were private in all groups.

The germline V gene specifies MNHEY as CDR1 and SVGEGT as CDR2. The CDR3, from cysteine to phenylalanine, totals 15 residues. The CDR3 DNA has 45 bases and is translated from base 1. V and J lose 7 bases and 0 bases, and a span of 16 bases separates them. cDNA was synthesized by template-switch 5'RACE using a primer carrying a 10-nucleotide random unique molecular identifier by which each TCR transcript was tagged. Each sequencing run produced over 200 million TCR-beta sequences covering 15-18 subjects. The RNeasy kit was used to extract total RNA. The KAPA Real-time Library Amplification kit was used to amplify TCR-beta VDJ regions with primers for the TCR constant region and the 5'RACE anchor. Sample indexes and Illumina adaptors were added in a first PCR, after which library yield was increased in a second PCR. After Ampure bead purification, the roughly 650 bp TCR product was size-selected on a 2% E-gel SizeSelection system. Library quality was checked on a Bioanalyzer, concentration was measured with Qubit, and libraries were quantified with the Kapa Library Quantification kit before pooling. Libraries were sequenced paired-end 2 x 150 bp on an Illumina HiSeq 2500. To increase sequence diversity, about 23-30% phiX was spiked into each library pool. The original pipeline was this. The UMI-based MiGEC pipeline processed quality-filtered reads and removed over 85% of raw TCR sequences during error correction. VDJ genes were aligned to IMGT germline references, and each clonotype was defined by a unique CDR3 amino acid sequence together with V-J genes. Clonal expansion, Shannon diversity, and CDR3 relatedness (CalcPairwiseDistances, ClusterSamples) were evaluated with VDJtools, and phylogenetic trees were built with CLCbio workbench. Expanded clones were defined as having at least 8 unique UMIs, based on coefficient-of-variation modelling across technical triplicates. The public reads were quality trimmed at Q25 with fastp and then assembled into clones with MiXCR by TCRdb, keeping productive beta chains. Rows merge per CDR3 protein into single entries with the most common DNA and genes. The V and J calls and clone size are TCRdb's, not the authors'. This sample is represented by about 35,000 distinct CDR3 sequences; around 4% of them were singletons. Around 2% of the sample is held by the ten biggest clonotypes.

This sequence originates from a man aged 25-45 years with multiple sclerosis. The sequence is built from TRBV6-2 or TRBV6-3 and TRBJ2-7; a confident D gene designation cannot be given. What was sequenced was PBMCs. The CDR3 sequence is CASITVSVNSYEQYF. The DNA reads TGTGCCAGCATAACGGTTTCCGTTAACTCCTACGAGCAGTACTTC.